The 26 T cell receptor beta chains below all came from one sample that was sequenced in a study of blood T cell repertoires in COVID-19. Measured with immunoSEQ multiplex PCR; TCRdb has only the in-frame clones, and not every one. Of approximately 150,000 clones detected, 84% appear once; the ten largest clones hold 8.9%. The sequenced material came from peripheral blood. Receptors were obtained from a young man with COVID-19, enrolled during active disease.

The chain employs TRBV2 and TRBJ2-1, with 10 nucleotides matching TRBD2. The CDR3 is 15 residues long. The V segment lost 4 bases and the J segment 7 bases; nucleotides outside the gene matches: 7. Germline-derived CDR1 and CDR2 are SNHLY and FYNNEI. CDR3 in DNA: TGTGCCAGCAGTGTGAGGGTAGCGGGAGGTAATGAGCAGTTCTTC. The encoded protein is CASSVRVAGGNEQFF. Supplemented by reference TRBV2 and TRBJ2-1, the full variable domain reads EPEVTQTPSHQVTQMGQEVILRCVPISNHLYFYWYRQILGQKVEFLVSFYNNEISEKSEIFDDQFSVERPDGSNFTLKIRSTKLEDSAMYFCASSVRVAGGNEQFFGPGTRLTVL.

In its sample, this clone was seen a few times. V gene TRBV19 combines with J gene TRBJ1-5; no firm D call. Per the germline V gene, CDR1 is LNHDA and CDR2 is SQIVND (reference sequence). The V gene lost 1 base and the J gene lost 4 bases, with 8 bases spanning the gap. There are 14 residues in the CDR3. CDR3 in amino acids: CASSIVGGNQPQHF. The CDR3 nucleotides read TGTGCCAGTAGTATAGTAGGAGGTAATCAGCCCCAGCATTTT.

The CDR3 region has the DNA TGTGCCAGCAGTTTTGGGGGCCCACCCCTCCACTTT. This sequence encodes CASSFGGPPLHF. This chain uses TRBV12-3 or TRBV12-4 with TRBJ1-6, with D perhaps TRBD1 (6 bases). Trimming took off 3 bases at V and 11 bases at J, with 8 bases between the two ends. The CDR3 extends over 12 amino acids.

The chain employs TRBV6-5 and TRBJ1-2, with 8 nucleotides matching TRBD1. This CDR3 region has 15 residues. Germline CDR1 reads MNHEY; CDR2 reads SVGAGI. The junction had 10 bases not matched to a gene; V was cut back by 6 bases and J by 4 bases. CDR3 sequence (DNA): TGTGCCAGCAGAACCGACAGGGGTCACGGCTATGGCTACACCTTC. It specifies CASRTDRGHGYGYTF.

The chain recombines TRBV2 with TRBJ1-5, with D unclear. Germline assignment: CDR1 SNHLY and CDR2 FYNNEI. The CDR3 covers 16 residues. V lost 7 bases to trimming and J lost 2 bases, with 18 bases between them. The CDR3 is CASKVEGLGGNQPQHF. For the CDR3, the DNA is TGTGCCAGCAAAGTGGAGGGCCTAGGAGGCAATCAGCCCCAGCATTTT. The full variable domain, in which reference TRBV2 and TRBJ1-5 provide the parts outside the CDR3, is EPEVTQTPSHQVTQMGQEVILRCVPISNHLYFYWYRQILGQKVEFLVSFYNNEISEKSEIFDDQFSVERPDGSNFTLKIRSTKLEDSAMYFCASKVEGLGGNQPQHFGDGTRLSIL.

The chain carries TRBV10-3 and TRBJ1-1; 8 bases fit TRBD1. V dropped 0 bases and J dropped 5; count of bases not matched to a gene: 5. Germline V gives CDR1 ENHRY, CDR2 SYGVKD. This CDR3 is 15 amino acids long. The CDR3 nucleotides are TGTGCCATCAGTGAGTCGGCCAGGGGGCAAACTGAAGCTTTCTTT. This gives the protein CAISESARGQTEAFF.

This chain's CDR3 is CASSDRVTYEQYF. DNA for the CDR3: TGTGCCAGCAGCGACAGGGTTACCTACGAGCAGTACTTC. This chain links TRBV6-5 with TRBJ2-7; 7 bases are a match to TRBD1. The CDR3 consists of 13 residues. Germline CDR1 MNHEY, CDR2 SVGAGI. The V and J ends lost 6 bases and 2 bases, in that order; junction bases with no gene match: 4.

This sequence joins TRBV11-2 and TRBJ2-4; maybe TRBD2 (6 bases). The V gene lost 5 bases and the J gene lost 3 bases, with 17 bases spanning the gap. From germline, CDR1 is SGHAT and CDR2 FQNNGV. This CDR3 spans 16 amino acids. The CDR3 spells CASSQTPPGVKNIQYF. In DNA form, the CDR3 reads TGTGCCAGCAGCCAAACCCCCCCGGGAGTCAAAAACATTCAGTACTTC.

V gene TRBV19 combines with J gene TRBJ2-3; maybe TRBD2 (5 bases). CDR1 and CDR2 (germline): LNHDA, SQIVND (reference sequence). V was trimmed by 4 bases and J by 2 bases, leaving 13 bases between them. The CDR3 runs 15 residues. Written as DNA, the CDR3 is TGTGCCAGTAGTACTGAGAATAGCGCCACAGATACGCAGTATTTT. This sequence encodes CASSTENSATDTQYF.

V gene TRBV9 combines with J gene TRBJ1-2; D might be TRBD1 (5 bases). V gave up 3 bases and J gave up 4 bases, with 13 bases separating them. This CDR3 spans 14 amino acids. Per germline, CDR1 SGDLS and CDR2 YYNGEE. The CDR3 sequence: CASSGDGGTYGYTF. DNA of the CDR3: TGTGCCAGCAGCGGGGACGGGGGGACCTATGGCTACACCTTC.

V and J are TRBV14 and TRBJ2-1; tentatively, D is TRBD2 (6 bases). Germline CDR1 is SGHDN and CDR2 is FVKESK. Deletions cut 1 base from V and 8 bases from J, with 9 bases between. The CDR3 totals 13 residues. The CDR3 sequence: CASSQGGVHEQFF. CDR3 DNA: TGTGCCAGCAGCCAAGGCGGGGTCCATGAGCAGTTCTTC.

This clone occurred once. Written as DNA, the CDR3 is TGTGCCAGCAGTTTGTGGGGCGACACTGAAGCTTTCTTT. Its protein is CASSLWGDTEAFF. The rearrangement joins TRBV12-3 or TRBV12-4 to TRBJ1-1; tentatively, D is TRBD1 (5 bases). The CDR3 extends over 13 amino acids. V was trimmed by 3 bases and J by 3 bases, leaving 8 bases between them.

V usage is TRBV27 and J usage is TRBJ1-6; D gene uncertain. CDR1 is MNHEY and CDR2 is SMNVEV in the germline V gene (reference sequence). Trimming removed 5 bases at V and 7 bases at J, with 21 bases between. The CDR3 has 17 amino acids. Written as DNA, the CDR3 is TGTGCCAGCAGTCTCAGACTGTTCCCCCTATCAAATTCACCCCTCCACTTT. As protein: CASSLRLFPLSNSPLHF.

This chain joins TRBV29-1 and TRBJ2-3, with D perhaps TRBD1 (6 bases). Trimming cost V 7 bases and J 2 bases, with 13 bases left between them. Germline V gene lookup returns CDR1 SQVTM and CDR2 ANQGSEA. The CDR3 is 13 residues long. CDR3 DNA: TGCAGCGGCCGGGACAAGAACACAGATACGCAGTATTTT. It translates to CSGRDKNTDTQYF.

V and J are TRBV30 and TRBJ2-7, with 13 bases lining up with TRBD2. Trimming at V came to 1 base and at J to 4 bases, leaving 4 bases not matched to a gene. The CDR3 is made up of 15 amino acids. Germline V gene sequence: CDR1 GTSNPN, CDR2 SVGIG (reference sequence). The CDR3 nucleotides read TGTGCCTGGAGTGCCTGGACTAGCGGGAGTTACGAGCAGTACTTC. This codes for CAWSAWTSGSYEQYF. The full variable domain, rest sourced from reference TRBV30 and TRBJ2-7, is SQTIHQWPATLVQPVGSPLSLECTVEGTSNPNLYWYRQAAGRGLQLLFYSVGIGQISSEVPQNLSASRPQDRQFILSSKKLLLSDSGFYLCAWSAWTSGSYEQYFGPGTRLTVT.

This chain uses TRBV5-4 with TRBJ2-1; 7 nucleotides agree with TRBD1. Trimming cost V 4 bases and J 10 bases; bases outside gene matches: 11. The CDR3 spans 14 residues. Germline CDR1 is SGHNT and CDR2 is YYREEE (reference sequence). The CDR3 loop is CASSVPRGWGEQFF. Here the CDR3 DNA reads TGTGCCAGCAGCGTACCCAGGGGGTGGGGGGAGCAGTTCTTC.

The V call is TRBV11-2, the J call TRBJ2-1, with 7 bases lining up with TRBD2. The germline CDR1 and CDR2 sequences are SGHAT and FQNNGV. The CDR3 contains 14 residues. J lost 6 bases, V lost 5 bases, and 7 bases had no gene match. This CDR3 is CASSTGREVNEQFF. The CDR3 bases are TGTGCCAGCAGCACGGGGAGGGAGGTCAATGAGCAGTTCTTC. Based on the CDR3 plus reference TRBV11-2 and TRBJ2-1, the full variable domain is EAGVAQSPRYKIIEKRQSVAFWCNPISGHATLYWYQQILGQGPKLLIQFQNNGVVDDSQLPKDRFSAERLKGVDSTLKIQPAKLEDSAVYLCASSTGREVNEQFFGPGTRLTVL.

The J gene is TRBJ1-1, the V gene TRBV6-2 or TRBV6-3; a weak D match, TRBD1 (5 bases). Germline assignment: CDR1 MNHEY and CDR2 SVGEGT. This CDR3 comprises 13 residues. Trimming took off 4 bases at V and 2 bases at J, with 8 bases between the two ends. The CDR3 loop is CASSFGGNTEAFF. CDR3 nucleotide sequence: TGTGCCAGCAGTTTCGGGGGAAACACTGAAGCTTTCTTT.

V and J are TRBV6-4 and TRBJ2-3, with 7 bases that match TRBD2. The CDR3 length is 16 residues. V shed 6 bases and J 5 bases; nucleotides not matched to a gene: 14. Germline CDR1 is MRHNA and CDR2 is SNTAGT. The CDR3 sequence is CASSVGREDGQDTQYF. CDR3 bases: TGTGCCAGCAGCGTGGGCCGGGAGGATGGGCAAGATACGCAGTATTTT.

The table lists this clone with a count of one. The CDR3 region is CASSPPGGGLSSYNEQFF. As DNA, the CDR3 is TGTGCCAGCAGTCCCCCGGGGGGGGGCTTAAGCTCCTACAATGAGCAGTTCTTC. This chain joins TRBV25-1 and TRBJ2-1, with 8 positions matching TRBD2. V dropped 5 bases and J dropped 0; count of bases not matched to a gene: 12. Germline values: CDR1 MGHDK, CDR2 SYGVNS. The CDR3 has 18 amino acids.

The rearrangement uses TRBV30 and TRBJ2-3; 11 bases are shared with TRBD1. CDR3 length equals 14 residues. The V gene end was trimmed by 5 bases and the J gene end by 9 bases; junction bases not matched to a gene: 10. Per the germline V gene, CDR1 is GTSNPN and CDR2 is SVGIG (reference sequence). CDR3: CAWGTGGWKGTQYF. The CDR3 nucleotides read TGTGCCTGGGGGACAGGGGGTTGGAAAGGGACGCAGTATTTT.

This clone showed up just a few times. The V and J genes are TRBV7-2 and TRBJ2-1; 13 bases map to TRBD2. CDR3 length: 15 amino acids. Germline V gene lookup returns CDR1 SGHTA and CDR2 FQGNSA. V lost 5 bases, J lost 6 bases, and 4 bases stayed unmatched. CDR3 nucleotides: TGTGCCAGCAGCCCAAGACTAGCGGGAGGCAATGAGCAGTTCTTC. It is translated as CASSPRLAGGNEQFF.

The V gene is TRBV11-2, the J gene TRBJ1-2; 8 positions agree with TRBD1. The V segment lost 1 base and the J segment 8 bases; nucleotides outside the gene matches: 3. There are 13 residues in the CDR3. Germline V gene sequence: CDR1 SGHAT, CDR2 FQNNGV. CDR3 sequence: CASSLVSGGGYTF. CDR3 DNA: TGTGCCAGCAGCTTAGTTTCAGGGGGCGGCTACACCTTC.

CDR3 loop: CASSFEGADTEAFF. The CDR3, as DNA: TGTGCCAGCAGCTTTGAAGGGGCGGACACTGAAGCTTTCTTT. The chain is built from TRBV11-2 and TRBJ1-1; D possibly corresponds to TRBD1 (5 bases). The CDR3 extends over 14 amino acids. Trimming pared 3 bases from V and 3 bases from J, leaving 11 bases between. Germline values: CDR1 SGHAT, CDR2 FQNNGV.

The V call is TRBV19, the J call TRBJ2-7; D is unresolved. The CDR3 consists of 14 residues. V lost 7 bases, J lost 3 bases, and 16 bases lay in between. From germline, CDR1 is LNHDA and CDR2 SQIVND (reference sequence). The CDR3 region has the DNA TGTGCCAGTAACCCCCTTCGAGCAGGCTACGAGCAGTACTTC. Translation gives CASNPLRAGYEQYF.

The chain uses TRBV5-1 and TRBJ1-6; 7 nucleotides line up with TRBD1. J gave up 9 bases and V 1 base, and 7 bases lay outside the gene matches. CDR1 is SGHRS and CDR2 is YFSETQ in the germline V gene. CDR3 size: 15 residues. The CDR3 reads CASSLWAGDSSPLHF. The CDR3 DNA reads as TGCGCCAGCAGCTTGTGGGCCGGGGACAGTTCACCCCTCCACTTT.